This entry features one T cell receptor (beta chain) sequence. The antigen remains unidentified. Sequenced by immunoSEQ multiplex PCR; TCRdb stores in-frame clones only, minus some. The sample lists about 150,000 clones, 86% occurring once. This sample was included in a study of cytomegalovirus exposure and HLA in healthy donors. There are 16 residues in the CDR3. Germline CDR1 is SGHTA and CDR2 is FQGNSA. J gave up 2 bases and V 4 bases, and 7 bases lay outside the gene matches. Findings of the study overall: The study labeled under 200 TCR beta chains cytomegalovirus-associated. Rarity marked most TCR sequences, yet some public TCRs occurred in many donors.

The rearrangement joins TRBV7-2 to TRBJ1-3; TRBD1 agrees at 8 bases. Sequenced material: PBMCs. This clonotype was sampled from a man aged 18 to 35 in good health and CMV-seropositive. DNA for the CDR3: TGTGCCAGCAGCTCTCAGGGGGCCAGCGCTGGAAACACCATATATTTT. Translated: CASSSQGASAGNTIYF.